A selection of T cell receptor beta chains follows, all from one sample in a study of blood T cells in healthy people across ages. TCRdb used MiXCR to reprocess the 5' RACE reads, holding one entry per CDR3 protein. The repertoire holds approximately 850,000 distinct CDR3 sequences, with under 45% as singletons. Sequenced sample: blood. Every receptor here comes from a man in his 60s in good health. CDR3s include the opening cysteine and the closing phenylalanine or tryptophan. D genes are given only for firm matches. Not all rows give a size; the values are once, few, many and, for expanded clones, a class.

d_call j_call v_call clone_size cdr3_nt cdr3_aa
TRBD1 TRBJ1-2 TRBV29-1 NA TGCAGCGTTGAAAGGGGCCAGGGGGCTTATGGCTACACCTTC CSVERGQGAYGYTF
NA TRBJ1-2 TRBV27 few TGTGCCACTAAGAGGGATAATCTATTTGGGAACTATGGCTACACCTTC CATKRDNLFGNYGYTF
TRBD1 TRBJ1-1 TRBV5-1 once TGCGCCAGCAGCTTGACAACAGGGGGCCTGAACACTGAAGCTTTCTTT CASSLTTGGLNTEAFF
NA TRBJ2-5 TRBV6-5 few TGTGCCAGCAGTTACCGGACAGACCAAGAGACCCAGTACTTC CASSYRTDQETQYF
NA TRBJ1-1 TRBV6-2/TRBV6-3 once TGTGCCAGCAGTTTGACTTTGGCTAACACTGAAGCTTTCTTT CASSLTLANTEAFF
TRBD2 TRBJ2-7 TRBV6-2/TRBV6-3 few TGTGCCAGCCGACTAGCGGGGGGCTACGAGCAGTACTTC CASRLAGGYEQYF
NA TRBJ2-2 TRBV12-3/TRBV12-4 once TGTGCCAGCAGTCAGGGTACAGACGGGGAGCTGTTTTTT CASSQGTDGELFF
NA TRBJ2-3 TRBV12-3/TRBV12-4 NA TGTGCCAGCAGTTTTCTAAGCACAGATACGCAGTATTTT CASSFLSTDTQYF
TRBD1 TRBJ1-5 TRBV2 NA TGTGCCAGCAGTACAGACAGGGGTAGCAATCAGCCCCAGCATTTT CASSTDRGSNQPQHF
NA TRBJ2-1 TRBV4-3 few TGCGCCAGCAGCCTCGAAACCGGGAGCTCCTACAATGAGCAGTTCTTC CASSLETGSSYNEQFF
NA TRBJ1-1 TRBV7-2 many TGTGCCAGCAGCTTAATGGAAAACACTGAAGCTTTCTTT CASSLMENTEAFF
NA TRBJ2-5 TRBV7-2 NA TGTGCCAGCAGCTCGGCAGGGAACGGTGAGACCCAGTACTTC CASSSAGNGETQYF
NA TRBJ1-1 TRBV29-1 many TGCAGCGTCGCCGACAGGTTGAACACTGAAGCTTTCTTT CSVADRLNTEAFF
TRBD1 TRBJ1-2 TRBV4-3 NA TGCGCCAGCAGCCGGACAGGGGCCAGCTATGGCTACACCTTC CASSRTGASYGYTF
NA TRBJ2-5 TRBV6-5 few TGTGCCAGCAGTTACCGGGCCTTCCAAGAGACCCAGTACTTC CASSYRAFQETQYF
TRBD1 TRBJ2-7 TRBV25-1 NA TGTGCCAGCAGTTCAGGGGGCGTCTACGAGCAGTACTTC CASSSGGVYEQYF
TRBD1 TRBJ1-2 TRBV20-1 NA TGCAGTGCTGGGACAGATTTTAACTATGGCTACACCTTC CSAGTDFNYGYTF
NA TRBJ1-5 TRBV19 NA TGTGCCACCAGGGAGGGGAGGGGGAATCAGCCCCAGCATTTT CATREGRGNQPQHF
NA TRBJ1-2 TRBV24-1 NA TGTGCCACCAGTGATGTGGGGAATGGCTACACCTTC CATSDVGNGYTF
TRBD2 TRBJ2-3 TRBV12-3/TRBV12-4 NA TGTGCCAGCAGAATAACTAGCGGGGGCACAGATACGCAGTATTTT CASRITSGGTDTQYF
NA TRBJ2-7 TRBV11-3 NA TGTGCCAGCAGCGACCTTGGAGAGGGATTCTACGAGCAGTACTTC CASSDLGEGFYEQYF
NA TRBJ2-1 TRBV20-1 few TGCAGTGCCAGGCCCGGCCCCTCAGACAATGAGCAGTTCTTC CSARPGPSDNEQFF
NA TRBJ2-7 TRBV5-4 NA TGTGCCAGCAGCCACCGGGACGGCACCTACGAGCAGTACTTC CASSHRDGTYEQYF
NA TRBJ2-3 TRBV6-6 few TGTGCCAGCAGTTACGCCTCAGCTAGCACAGATACGCAGTATTTT CASSYASASTDTQYF
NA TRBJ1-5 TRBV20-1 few TGCAGTGCTAGTCGCCAAGGGGTGAATCAGCCCCAGCATTTT CSASRQGVNQPQHF
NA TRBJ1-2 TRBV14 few TGTGCCAGCAGCCAAGATGGAGCAGGGAGATATGGCTACACCTTC CASSQDGAGRYGYTF
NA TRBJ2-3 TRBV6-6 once TGTGCCAGCAGTTACAGGGGTTACTCTAGCACAGATACGCAGTATTTT CASSYRGYSSTDTQYF
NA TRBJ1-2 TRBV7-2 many TGTGCCAGCAGCCTCCAGACGGGGCCGAACTATGGCTACACCTTC CASSLQTGPNYGYTF
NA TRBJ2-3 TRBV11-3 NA TGTGCCAGCAGCCCCCCAGTCGGACCCAACACAGATACGCAGTATTTT CASSPPVGPNTDTQYF
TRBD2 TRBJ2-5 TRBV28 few TGTGCCAGCAGTCTACCGACTAGCGGGGTTAAAGAGACCCAGTACTTC CASSLPTSGVKETQYF
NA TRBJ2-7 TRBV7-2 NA TGTGCCAGCAGCCCCGTACAGGGCTCCTACGAGCAGTACTTC CASSPVQGSYEQYF
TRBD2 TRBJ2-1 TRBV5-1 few TGCGCCAGCAGCTTGGTGGCTAGCGGGGGGTACAATGAGCAGTTCTTC CASSLVASGGYNEQFF
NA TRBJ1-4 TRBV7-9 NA TGTGCCAGCAGCTTAGGACGGGCTGCGGGCTGGACTAATGAAAAACTGTTTTTT CASSLGRAAGWTNEKLFF
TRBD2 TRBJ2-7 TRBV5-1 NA TGCGCCAGCAGCGGGGGGGGTGCCCCCTACAATGAGCAGTACTTC CASSGGGAPYNEQYF
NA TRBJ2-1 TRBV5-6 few TGTGCCAGCAGCTTGGATAACGGTTACTCCTACAATGAGCAGTTCTTC CASSLDNGYSYNEQFF
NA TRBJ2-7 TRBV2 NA TGTGCCAGCAGGGGGACTGTCTTCTACGAGCAGTACTTC CASRGTVFYEQYF
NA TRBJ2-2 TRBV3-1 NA TGTGCCAGCAGCCCATCCCTCCTGATCGGGGAACCGAACACCGGGGAGCTGTTTTTT CASSPSLLIGEPNTGELFF
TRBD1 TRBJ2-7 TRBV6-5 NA TGTGCCGGCAGGGACAGGTTCTACGAGCAGTACTTC CAGRDRFYEQYF
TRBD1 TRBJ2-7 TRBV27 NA TGTGCCAGCAGATCCGGCGGGCGGACAGGGTTCCACGAGCAGTACTTC CASRSGGRTGFHEQYF
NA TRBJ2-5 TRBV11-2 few TGTGCCAGCAGCTTAGACCCATTCGTAACTAGTCCTTACGAGACCCAGTACTTC CASSLDPFVTSPYETQYF
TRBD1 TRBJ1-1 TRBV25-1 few TGTGCCAGCGGACAGGGGGGGTCGACTGAAGCTTTCTTT CASGQGGSTEAFF
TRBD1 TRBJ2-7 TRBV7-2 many TGTGCCAGCAGTGAGGGACAGGGTATCGCCTACGAGCAGTACTTC CASSEGQGIAYEQYF
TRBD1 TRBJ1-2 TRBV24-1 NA TGTGCCACCAGCCACTCCGGGACAGAGGACCTCTATGGCTACACCTTC CATSHSGTEDLYGYTF
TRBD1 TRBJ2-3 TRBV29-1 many TGCAGCGTTGAACAGGGGGCAGATACGCAGTATTTT CSVEQGADTQYF
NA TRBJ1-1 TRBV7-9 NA TGTGCCAGCAGCAAGGACAGCAATGAAGCTTTCTTT CASSKDSNEAFF
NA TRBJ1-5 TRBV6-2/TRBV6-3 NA TGTGCCAGCAGGTACGGTAGCAATCAGCCCCAGCATTTT CASRYGSNQPQHF
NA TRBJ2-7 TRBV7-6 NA TGTGCCAGCAGCTTCGGGACTCAGCGCGGGGAGCAGTACTTC CASSFGTQRGEQYF
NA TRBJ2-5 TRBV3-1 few TGTGCCAGCAACTTCAGGTCCCAAGAGACCCAGTACTTC CASNFRSQETQYF
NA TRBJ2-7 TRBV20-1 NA TGCAGTGCTAGCTCGGACAGAGACTACGAGCAGTACTTC CSASSDRDYEQYF
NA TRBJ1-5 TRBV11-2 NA TGTGCCAGCAGCTTACAACGCGAGGGGCCCCAGCATTTT CASSLQREGPQHF
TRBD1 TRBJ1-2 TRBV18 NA TGTGCCAGCCCACTAAAAACAGGGGGCGCCGGCTATGGCTACACCTTC CASPLKTGGAGYGYTF
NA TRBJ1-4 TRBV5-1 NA TGCGCCAGCAGCTTGTTGGGACCGCGCAATGAAAAACTGTTTTTT CASSLLGPRNEKLFF
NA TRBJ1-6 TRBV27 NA TGTGCCAGCAGCCCCAAAAACTCCTATAATTCACCCCTCCACTTT CASSPKNSYNSPLHF
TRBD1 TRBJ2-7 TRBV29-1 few TGCAGCGTTGAAGGGTATCCGGGACAGGGGGTCTCCTACGAGCAGTACTTC CSVEGYPGQGVSYEQYF
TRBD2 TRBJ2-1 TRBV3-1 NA TGTGCCAGCAGCCAAGTCAGCGGGGGCCTTCTGTTCTTC CASSQVSGGLLFF
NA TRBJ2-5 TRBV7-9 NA TGTGCCAGCAGCTCTCCGGCCTCGGCAGAGACCCAGTACTTC CASSSPASAETQYF